Listed here are 7 T cell receptor beta chains from one sample, sequenced in a study of CD8 T cells in ankylosing spondylitis. TCRdb redid the calling of the 5' RACE reads with MiXCR, one entry per CDR3 protein. The data show more than 110,000 distinct CDR3 sequences, 7% to 10% seen once. The sample comprised synovial fluid, either unsorted or a sorted T cell fraction (not recorded which). These receptors originate from a male donor with ankylosing spondylitis.

This clonotype has at least ten counts. V is TRBV20-1 and J is TRBJ1-2; a possible D gene is TRBD1 (6 bases). This CDR3 region has 13 residues. Deletions cut 4 bases from V and 4 bases from J, with 13 bases between. Germline values: CDR1 DFQATT, CDR2 SNEGSKA (reference sequence). This CDR3 is CSAIGGQSYGYTF. In DNA form, the CDR3 reads TGCAGTGCTATCGGGGGCCAAAGCTATGGCTACACCTTC.

The table lists this clonotype with many counts. The chain is built from TRBV9 and TRBJ1-2; D gene uncertain. The CDR3 is 14 amino acids. Trimming took 0 bases from V and 5 from J, leaving 11 bases between them. Germline V gene data show CDR1 as SGDLS and CDR2 as YYNGEE. The CDR3 sequence: CASSVVAVEYGYTF. CDR3 nucleotides: TGTGCCAGCAGCGTAGTGGCAGTGGAATATGGCTACACCTTC.

In its sample, this clonotype was seen a few times. The chain employs TRBV20-1 and TRBJ2-3, with TRBD2 matching over 14 bases. This CDR3 is 16 amino acids long. J lost 4 bases, V lost 3 bases, and 6 bases had no gene match. CDR1 and CDR2 from the germline V gene are DFQATT and SNEGSKA (reference sequence). CDR3 DNA: TGCAGTGCTAGCGGGACTAGCGGGAGAAAAGCAGATACGCAGTATTTT. This sequence encodes CSASGTSGRKADTQYF.

There are many counts of this clonotype. The V call is TRBV4-3, the J call TRBJ2-5; 8 positions match TRBD1. The germline V gene has CDR1 LGHNA and CDR2 YSLEER. The V segment lost 1 base and the J segment 5 bases; nucleotides outside the gene matches: 15. CDR3 size: 18 residues. The DNA for the CDR3 is TGCGCCAGCAGCCAAGGGACTTACCGGACAGGGATGGAGGAGACCCAGTACTTC. Protein product: CASSQGTYRTGMEETQYF.

This clonotype showed up many times. The chain links TRBV12-3 or TRBV12-4 to TRBJ1-2; D is unresolved. V dropped 3 bases and J dropped 7 bases, with 9 bases sitting between them. The length of the CDR3 is 12 residues. CDR3 protein: CASSFVGFGYTF. For the CDR3, the DNA is TGTGCCAGCAGTTTTGTGGGGTTTGGCTACACCTTC.

The V and J genes are TRBV24-1 and TRBJ1-2; perhaps TRBD1 as D (6 bases). The ends were cut back, 9 bases at V and 6 bases at J, with 10 bases in the middle. The CDR3 loop spans 11 amino acids. The germline CDR1 and CDR2 sequences are KGHDR and SFDVKD. DNA of the CDR3: TGTGCCACCGGTAACAGGGATGGCTACACCTTC. This codes for CATGNRDGYTF.

This clonotype was recorded many times. V is TRBV24-1 and J is TRBJ2-7; TRBD1 is a possible D gene (5 bases). In germline, CDR1 is KGHDR, CDR2 SFDVKD. V was clipped by 5 bases and J by 9 bases, with 19 bases between them. CDR3 length equals 14 residues. The CDR3 DNA is TGTGCCACCAGTGGTACGGCAGGGCTACGAGGGCAGTACTTC. This codes for CATSGTAGLRGQYF.